This T cell receptor (beta chain) came from a study of T cell responses to AZD1222 COVID-19 vaccine. Study results and caveats: Spike was spanned by vaccine-associated CD4 TCRs, which were dominant at 160-218 and 743-854.

V shed 3 bases and J shed 8 bases, with 16 bases lying between them. The germline gives CDR1 LNHNV, CDR2 YYDKDF (reference sequence). CDR3 length: 14 amino acids. Turning to this clone: Its target is unknown.

TCRdb keeps only in-frame clones here, not all; method: immunoSEQ multiplex PCR. The sample has 100,000 or so clones, approximately 90% seen once. This clonotype was obtained from an adult in good health. Sequencing was performed on peripheral blood, taken on day 0 of AZD1222 vaccination. The J gene is TRBJ1-2, the V gene TRBV15; perhaps TRBD1 as D (6 bases). CDR3 sequence reads: CATSRHTGSGGYTF. The CDR3 DNA reads as TGTGCCACCAGCAGGCACACAGGGAGTGGGGGCTACACCTTC.